This TCR beta chain was identified in a study of Graves' ophthalmopathy and Graves' hyperthyroidism. Study-level background: Researchers obtained peripheral blood at initial diagnosis, before any treatment had begun.

Study-wide results and caveats: Among thyroid clonotypes expanded above 0.001 frequency, most also appeared in blood.

This clonotype appeared many times. Antigen unknown. CDR3 length: 16 amino acids. Trimming shortened V by 1 base and J by 9 bases, and 16 bases separated the two germline ends. Per the germline V gene, CDR1 is MNHNS and CDR2 is SASEGT. Amplification of TCR beta CDR3 regions used RNA transcripts. Investigators did first-round RT-PCR with HTBI primers, then second-round multiplex PCR. TCRdb ran MiXCR on the multiplex PCR reads and lists one entry per CDR3 protein. This table has roughly 410,000 distinct CDR3 sequences, over 15% appearing once. This receptor was identified in a woman aged 18-29 years with stable Graves' hyperthyroidism. The rearrangement uses TRBV6-1 and TRBJ1-6; D is ambiguous. Specimen: peripheral blood. DNA for the CDR3: TGTGCCAGCAGTGAAGACATTGGCTCCCACCCTTCACCCCTCCACTTT. Amino acid sequence: CASSEDIGSHPSPLHF.